Listed below are T cell receptor beta chains from one sample, sequenced in a study of molecular identifiers for immune sequencing clone quantification. Each CDR3 protein is one row after TCRdb ran MiXCR on the PCR reads. The sample shows about 640,000 distinct CDR3 sequences, around 20% of them seen only once. The sequenced material came from naive CD8+ T cells from blood, with Jurkat cell RNA spiked in. These receptors were collected from a human donor in good health. Some libraries in this study had Jurkat cell RNA spiked in. Both conserved end residues are part of each CDR3. The D gene is left open where the match is weak. Clone size appears in some rows only: once, few, many, or a class for an expanded clone.

cdr3_aa: CSAAGTETYEQYF; cdr3_nt: TGCAGTGCTGCCGGGACAGAGACCTACGAGCAGTACTTC; j_call: TRBJ2-7; d_call: TRBD1; v_call: TRBV20-1; clone_size: many; cdr3_length: 13
cdr3_aa: CASSLDQGNTEAFF; cdr3_nt: TGTGCCAGCAGCTTAGATCAAGGGAACACTGAAGCTTTCTTT; j_call: TRBJ1-1; d_call: .; v_call: TRBV11-2; clone_size: few; cdr3_length: 14
cdr3_aa: CASSLDPRGWVSTEAFF; cdr3_nt: TGTGCCAGCAGCTTGGACCCCCGGGGTTGGGTGAGCACTGAAGCTTTCTTT; j_call: TRBJ1-1; d_call: .; v_call: TRBV5-6; clone_size: few; cdr3_length: 17
cdr3_aa: CASSPNPTGNEQYF; cdr3_nt: TGTGCCAGCAGTCCGAACCCAACAGGGAACGAGCAGTACTTC; j_call: TRBJ2-7; d_call: .; v_call: TRBV27; clone_size: many; cdr3_length: 14
cdr3_aa: CASSQDAAGPGNTIYF; cdr3_nt: TGCGCCAGCAGCCAAGATGCGGCAGGGCCTGGAAACACCATATATTTT; j_call: TRBJ1-3; d_call: .; v_call: TRBV4-3; clone_size: many; cdr3_length: 16
cdr3_aa: CASTLGGNGYTF; cdr3_nt: TGTGCCAGTACCCTGGGAGGAAATGGCTACACCTTC; j_call: TRBJ1-2; d_call: .; v_call: TRBV19; clone_size: few; cdr3_length: 12
cdr3_aa: CASSLWESSGNTIYF; cdr3_nt: TGCGCCAGCAGCCTTTGGGAGAGCTCTGGAAACACCATATATTTT; j_call: TRBJ1-3; d_call: .; v_call: TRBV4-1; clone_size: many; cdr3_length: 15
cdr3_aa: CSARAGDRLVDEQFF; cdr3_nt: TGCAGTGCTAGAGCAGGGGACAGGTTAGTTGATGAGCAGTTCTTC; j_call: TRBJ2-1; d_call: TRBD1; v_call: TRBV20-1; clone_size: few; cdr3_length: 15
cdr3_aa: CASSLSLGRAAYEQYF; cdr3_nt: TGTGCCAGCAGTTTATCCCTCGGCAGGGCTGCCTACGAGCAGTACTTC; j_call: TRBJ2-7; d_call: .; v_call: TRBV12-3/TRBV12-4; clone_size: many; cdr3_length: 16
cdr3_aa: CASSLAADNEQFF; cdr3_nt: TGTGCCAGCAGCTTGGCGGCAGACAATGAGCAGTTCTTC; j_call: TRBJ2-1; d_call: .; v_call: TRBV5-8; clone_size: many; cdr3_length: 13
cdr3_aa: CASSSDAGTYNEQFF; cdr3_nt: TGTGCCAGCAGTTCGGACGCGGGTACCTACAATGAGCAGTTCTTC; j_call: TRBJ2-1; d_call: .; v_call: TRBV27; clone_size: .; cdr3_length: 15
cdr3_aa: CASSYTDRGTEAFF; cdr3_nt: TGTGCCAGCAGTTACACGGACAGGGGAACTGAAGCTTTCTTT; j_call: TRBJ1-1; d_call: TRBD1; v_call: TRBV6-6; clone_size: many; cdr3_length: 14
cdr3_aa: CAWSKGQGVRETQYF; cdr3_nt: TGTGCCTGGAGTAAAGGACAGGGAGTGCGGGAGACCCAGTACTTC; j_call: TRBJ2-5; d_call: TRBD1; v_call: TRBV30; clone_size: .; cdr3_length: 15
cdr3_aa: CACSYTGGQFYEQYF; cdr3_nt: TGTGCCTGCAGTTACACCGGAGGACAGTTCTACGAGCAGTACTTC; j_call: TRBJ2-7; d_call: .; v_call: TRBV6-5; clone_size: .; cdr3_length: 15
cdr3_aa: CASSREISSTQDYEQYF; cdr3_nt: TGTGCCAGCAGCCGGGAGATTAGCTCGACACAAGACTACGAGCAGTACTTC; j_call: TRBJ2-7; d_call: .; v_call: TRBV5-5; clone_size: .; cdr3_length: 17
cdr3_aa: CASSSIYEQYF; cdr3_nt: TGTGCCAGCAGCTCGATTTACGAGCAGTACTTC; j_call: TRBJ2-7; d_call: .; v_call: TRBV12-3/TRBV12-4; clone_size: many; cdr3_length: 11
cdr3_aa: CASRQHTGDYEQYF; cdr3_nt: TGTGCCAGCAGACAGCATACAGGGGACTACGAGCAGTACTTC; j_call: TRBJ2-7; d_call: TRBD1; v_call: TRBV6-1; clone_size: .; cdr3_length: 14
cdr3_aa: CASSPEPQGETQYF; cdr3_nt: TGTGCCAGCTCACCGGAGCCGCAGGGAGAGACCCAGTACTTC; j_call: TRBJ2-5; d_call: .; v_call: TRBV18; clone_size: .; cdr3_length: 14
cdr3_aa: CASSVVGGTNSPLHF; cdr3_nt: TGTGCCAGCAGCGTAGTGGGGGGCACAAATTCACCCCTCCACTTT; j_call: TRBJ1-6; d_call: .; v_call: TRBV9; clone_size: few; cdr3_length: 15
cdr3_aa: CATRDRGNTEAFF; cdr3_nt: TGTGCCACCCGGGACAGGGGTAACACTGAAGCTTTCTTT; j_call: TRBJ1-1; d_call: TRBD1; v_call: TRBV15; clone_size: many; cdr3_length: 13
cdr3_aa: CASEDSSYNEQFF; cdr3_nt: TGTGCCAGCGAGGATAGCTCCTACAATGAGCAGTTCTTC; j_call: TRBJ2-1; d_call: .; v_call: TRBV2; clone_size: many; cdr3_length: 13
cdr3_aa: CASSFLQGAFLAKNIQYF; cdr3_nt: TGTGCCAGCAGCTTCCTTCAGGGGGCTTTTCTCGCCAAAAACATTCAGTACTTC; j_call: TRBJ2-4; d_call: TRBD1; v_call: TRBV7-9; clone_size: many; cdr3_length: 18
cdr3_aa: CASSWDGYEQYF; cdr3_nt: TGTGCCAGCAGCTGGGACGGCTACGAGCAGTACTTC; j_call: TRBJ2-7; d_call: .; v_call: TRBV7-9; clone_size: many; cdr3_length: 12
cdr3_aa: CASSKPQGTGGYTF; cdr3_nt: TGTGCCAGCAGCAAACCCCAGGGCACCGGTGGCTACACCTTC; j_call: TRBJ1-2; d_call: .; v_call: TRBV21-1; clone_size: few; cdr3_length: 14
cdr3_aa: CASSFPGPGSPLHF; cdr3_nt: TGTGCCAGCAGTTTCCCTGGCCCCGGGTCACCCCTCCACTTT; j_call: TRBJ1-6; d_call: .; v_call: TRBV12-3/TRBV12-4; clone_size: many; cdr3_length: 14
cdr3_aa: CASSQISVLGEKLFF; cdr3_nt: TGTGCCAGCAGCCAAATTTCTGTTCTTGGTGAAAAACTGTTTTTT; j_call: TRBJ1-4; d_call: .; v_call: TRBV3-1; clone_size: few; cdr3_length: 15
cdr3_aa: CASSFSGQGFHQPQHF; cdr3_nt: TGTGCCAGCAGTTTTTCAGGACAGGGGTTCCATCAGCCCCAGCATTTT; j_call: TRBJ1-5; d_call: TRBD1; v_call: TRBV12-3/TRBV12-4; clone_size: .; cdr3_length: 16
cdr3_aa: CASSLGLSTEAFF; cdr3_nt: TGTGCCAGCAGCCTAGGGCTGAGCACTGAAGCTTTCTTT; j_call: TRBJ1-1; d_call: .; v_call: TRBV7-8; clone_size: .; cdr3_length: 13
cdr3_aa: CAWSGDSRGVYNEQFF; cdr3_nt: TGTGCCTGGAGTGGAGACAGCCGAGGGGTATACAATGAGCAGTTCTTC; j_call: TRBJ2-1; d_call: .; v_call: TRBV30; clone_size: many; cdr3_length: 16
cdr3_aa: CASTPDFAGGPLEQYF; cdr3_nt: TGTGCCAGCACCCCGGATTTCGCGGGAGGGCCTCTCGAGCAGTACTTC; j_call: TRBJ2-7; d_call: TRBD2; v_call: TRBV18; clone_size: .; cdr3_length: 16
cdr3_aa: CASSYSVASGGPLGEGNEQFF; cdr3_nt: TGTGCCAGCAGTTACTCGGTCGCATCGGGAGGCCCCCTTGGTGAGGGCAATGAGCAGTTCTTC; j_call: TRBJ2-1; d_call: TRBD2; v_call: TRBV6-2/TRBV6-3; clone_size: once; cdr3_length: 21
cdr3_aa: CASSPSRETQYF; cdr3_nt: TGTGCCAGCAGCCCTTCCAGGGAGACCCAGTACTTC; j_call: TRBJ2-5; d_call: .; v_call: TRBV12-3/TRBV12-4; clone_size: .; cdr3_length: 12
cdr3_aa: CASSSTSLSGGSYEQYF; cdr3_nt: TGTGCCAGCAGCTCTACCTCTCTTAGCGGGGGCTCCTACGAGCAGTACTTC; j_call: TRBJ2-7; d_call: TRBD2; v_call: TRBV7-9; clone_size: many; cdr3_length: 17
cdr3_aa: CASGEGLPLRNEQFF; cdr3_nt: TGTGCCAGCGGAGAAGGACTTCCCCTCCGAAATGAGCAGTTCTTC; j_call: TRBJ2-1; d_call: .; v_call: TRBV5-4; clone_size: few; cdr3_length: 15
cdr3_aa: CSAPRYTNEQFF; cdr3_nt: TGCAGTGCTCCACGGTATACCAATGAGCAGTTCTTC; j_call: TRBJ2-1; d_call: .; v_call: TRBV20-1; clone_size: many; cdr3_length: 12
cdr3_aa: CAGSISGVGGETQYF; cdr3_nt: TGTGCCGGTAGTATAAGCGGGGTCGGGGGAGAGACCCAGTACTTC; j_call: TRBJ2-5; d_call: TRBD2; v_call: TRBV19; clone_size: .; cdr3_length: 15
cdr3_aa: CASSEGQGASVETQYF; cdr3_nt: TGTGCCAGCAGTGAAGGACAGGGGGCCTCCGTGGAGACCCAGTACTTC; j_call: TRBJ2-5; d_call: TRBD1; v_call: TRBV2; clone_size: many; cdr3_length: 16
cdr3_aa: CSARPVQGGYNEQFF; cdr3_nt: TGCAGTGCTAGACCAGTGCAGGGGGGGTACAATGAGCAGTTCTTC; j_call: TRBJ2-1; d_call: .; v_call: TRBV20-1; clone_size: few; cdr3_length: 15
cdr3_aa: CASSLRQGANEQHF; cdr3_nt: TGTGCCAGCAGTCTTCGACAGGGGGCGAACGAGCAGCACTTC; j_call: TRBJ2-7; d_call: TRBD1; v_call: TRBV12-3/TRBV12-4; clone_size: .; cdr3_length: 14
cdr3_aa: CASSPRAGTGELFF; cdr3_nt: TGTGCCAGCAGCCCTAGGGCTGGCACCGGGGAGCTGTTTTTT; j_call: TRBJ2-2; d_call: .; v_call: TRBV5-5; clone_size: many; cdr3_length: 14
cdr3_aa: CASGKTETPSTDTQYF; cdr3_nt: TGTGCTAGTGGCAAGACAGAAACCCCTAGCACAGATACGCAGTATTTT; j_call: TRBJ2-3; d_call: .; v_call: TRBV12-5; clone_size: many; cdr3_length: 16
cdr3_aa: CASSLRQVTNEKLFF; cdr3_nt: TGTGCCAGCAGCTTACGACAAGTAACTAATGAAAAACTGTTTTTT; j_call: TRBJ1-4; d_call: .; v_call: TRBV13; clone_size: many; cdr3_length: 15
cdr3_aa: CASSPTGLFSYEQYF; cdr3_nt: TGTGCCAGCAGCCCCACAGGACTCTTCTCCTACGAGCAGTACTTC; j_call: TRBJ2-7; d_call: .; v_call: TRBV11-3; clone_size: .; cdr3_length: 15
cdr3_aa: CSARVRENFSGYTF; cdr3_nt: TGCAGTGCTAGAGTCAGGGAGAACTTTAGTGGCTACACCTTC; j_call: TRBJ1-2; d_call: .; v_call: TRBV20-1; clone_size: .; cdr3_length: 14
cdr3_aa: CASSILGPPTGELFF; cdr3_nt: TGTGCCAGTAGTATTCTCGGTCCACCCACTGGGGAGCTGTTTTTT; j_call: TRBJ2-2; d_call: .; v_call: TRBV19; clone_size: many; cdr3_length: 15
cdr3_aa: CSARDPDTSSYNSPLHF; cdr3_nt: TGCAGTGCTAGAGATCCGGACACCAGCTCCTATAATTCACCCCTCCACTTT; j_call: TRBJ1-6; d_call: .; v_call: TRBV20-1; clone_size: many; cdr3_length: 17
cdr3_aa: CASTRGSRGEQFF; cdr3_nt: TGTGCCAGCACCCGAGGGTCGAGGGGTGAGCAGTTCTTC; j_call: TRBJ2-1; d_call: .; v_call: TRBV7-2; clone_size: many; cdr3_length: 13
cdr3_aa: CASSRLGYTF; cdr3_nt: TGTGCCAGCAGTCGTCTAGGCTACACCTTC; j_call: TRBJ1-2; d_call: .; v_call: TRBV6-1; clone_size: many; cdr3_length: 10
cdr3_aa: CASSLVSGRTSQEQYF; cdr3_nt: TGTGCCAGCAGTTTGGTCTCAGGGCGAACGAGTCAAGAGCAGTACTTC; j_call: TRBJ2-7; d_call: .; v_call: TRBV28; clone_size: many; cdr3_length: 16
cdr3_aa: CASGSQGPSYNEQFF; cdr3_nt: TGTGCCAGCGGCTCACAGGGGCCCTCCTACAATGAGCAGTTCTTC; j_call: TRBJ2-1; d_call: TRBD1; v_call: TRBV28; clone_size: many; cdr3_length: 15
cdr3_aa: CASSYDSTYGQYF; cdr3_nt: TGTGCCAGCAGTTACGACAGTACTTACGGGCAGTACTTC; j_call: TRBJ2-7; d_call: .; v_call: TRBV27; clone_size: .; cdr3_length: 13
cdr3_aa: CAGSQEVRVIRGYTF; cdr3_nt: TGCGCCGGCAGCCAAGAGGTTAGGGTAATCCGTGGCTACACCTTC; j_call: TRBJ1-2; d_call: .; v_call: TRBV4-3; clone_size: .; cdr3_length: 15
cdr3_aa: CASSFRSGTDSAYGYTF; cdr3_nt: TGCGCCAGCAGCTTTCGGTCCGGGACGGATTCCGCCTATGGCTACACCTTC; j_call: TRBJ1-2; d_call: .; v_call: TRBV5-1; clone_size: many; cdr3_length: 17
cdr3_aa: CASSLLAALSGDTQYF; cdr3_nt: TGTGCCAGCAGTTTGCTCGCGGCCCTCTCCGGGGATACGCAGTATTTT; j_call: TRBJ2-3; d_call: .; v_call: TRBV27; clone_size: many; cdr3_length: 16
cdr3_aa: CASSKSISRLAGGIDKNIQYF; cdr3_nt: TGTGCCAGCAGCAAGTCGATAAGTCGACTAGCGGGAGGGATTGACAAAAACATTCAGTACTTC; j_call: TRBJ2-4; d_call: TRBD2; v_call: TRBV7-2; clone_size: many; cdr3_length: 21
cdr3_aa: CSARQLAGGPEQYF; cdr3_nt: TGCAGTGCTAGACAACTAGCGGGAGGGCCCGAGCAGTACTTC; j_call: TRBJ2-7; d_call: TRBD2; v_call: TRBV20-1; clone_size: many; cdr3_length: 14